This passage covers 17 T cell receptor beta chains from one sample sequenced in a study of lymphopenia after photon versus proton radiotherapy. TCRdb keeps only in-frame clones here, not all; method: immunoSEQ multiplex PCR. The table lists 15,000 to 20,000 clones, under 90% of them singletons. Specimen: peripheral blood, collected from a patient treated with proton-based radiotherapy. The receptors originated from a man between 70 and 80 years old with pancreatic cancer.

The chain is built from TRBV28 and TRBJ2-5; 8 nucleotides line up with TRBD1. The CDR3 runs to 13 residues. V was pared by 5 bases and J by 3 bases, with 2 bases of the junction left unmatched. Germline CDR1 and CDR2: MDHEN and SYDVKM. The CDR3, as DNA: TGTGCCAGCAGTGGGGACAGGAAAGAGACCCAGTACTTC. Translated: CASSGDRKETQYF.

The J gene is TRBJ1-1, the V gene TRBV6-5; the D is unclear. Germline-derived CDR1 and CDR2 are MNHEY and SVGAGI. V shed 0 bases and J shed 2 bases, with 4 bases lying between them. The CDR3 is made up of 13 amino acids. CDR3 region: CASSYSHNTEAFF. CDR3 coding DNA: TGTGCCAGCAGTTACTCGCACAACACTGAAGCTTTCTTT.

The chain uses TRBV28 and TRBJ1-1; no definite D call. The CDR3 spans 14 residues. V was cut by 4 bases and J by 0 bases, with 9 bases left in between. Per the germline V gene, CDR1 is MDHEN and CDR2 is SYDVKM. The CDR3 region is CASSSGEVNTEAFF. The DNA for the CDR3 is TGTGCCAGCAGTTCTGGAGAGGTGAACACTGAAGCTTTCTTT. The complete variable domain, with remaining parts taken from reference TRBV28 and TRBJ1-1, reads DVKVTQSSRYLVKRTGEKVFLECVQDMDHENMFWYRQDPGLGLRLIYFSYDVKMKEKGDIPEGYSVSREKKERFSLILESASTNQTSMYLCASSSGEVNTEAFFGQGTRLTVV.

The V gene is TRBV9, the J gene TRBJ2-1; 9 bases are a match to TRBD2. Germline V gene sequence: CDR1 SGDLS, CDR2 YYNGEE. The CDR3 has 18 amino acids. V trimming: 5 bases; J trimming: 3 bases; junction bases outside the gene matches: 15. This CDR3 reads CASSQSSHGTSIYNEQFF. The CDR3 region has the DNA TGTGCCAGCAGTCAGAGTAGTCACGGGACTAGCATCTACAATGAGCAGTTCTTC.

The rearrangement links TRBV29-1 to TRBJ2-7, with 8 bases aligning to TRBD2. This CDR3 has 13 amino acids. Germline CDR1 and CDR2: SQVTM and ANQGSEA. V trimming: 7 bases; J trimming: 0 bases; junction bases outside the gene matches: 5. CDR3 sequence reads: CSAAGTSSYEQYF. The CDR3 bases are TGCAGCGCCGCCGGGACTAGCTCCTACGAGCAGTACTTC.

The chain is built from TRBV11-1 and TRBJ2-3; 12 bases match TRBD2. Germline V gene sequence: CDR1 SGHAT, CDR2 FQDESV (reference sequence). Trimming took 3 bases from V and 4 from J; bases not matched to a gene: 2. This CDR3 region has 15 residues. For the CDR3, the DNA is TGTGCCAGCAGCTTGACTAGCGGGAGCGCAGATACGCAGTATTTT. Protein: CASSLTSGSADTQYF.

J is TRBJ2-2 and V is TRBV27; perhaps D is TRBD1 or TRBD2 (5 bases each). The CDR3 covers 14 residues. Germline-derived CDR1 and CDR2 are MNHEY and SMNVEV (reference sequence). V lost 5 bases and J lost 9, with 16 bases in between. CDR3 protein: CASSPLVGVWELFF. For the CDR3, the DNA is TGTGCCAGCAGTCCCCTAGTGGGGGTATGGGAGCTGTTTTTT.

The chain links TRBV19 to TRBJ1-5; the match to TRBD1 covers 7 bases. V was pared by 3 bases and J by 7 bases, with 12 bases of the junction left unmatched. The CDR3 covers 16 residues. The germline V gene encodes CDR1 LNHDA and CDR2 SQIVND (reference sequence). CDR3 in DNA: TGTGCCAGTAGTATTTTATGGACAGGCCGAGGACAGCCCCAGCATTTT. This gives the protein CASSILWTGRGQPQHF.

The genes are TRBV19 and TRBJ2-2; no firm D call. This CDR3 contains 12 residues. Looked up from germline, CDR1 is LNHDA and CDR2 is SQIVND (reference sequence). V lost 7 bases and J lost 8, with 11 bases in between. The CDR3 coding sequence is TGTGCCAGTACCGTATACGGGGGGGAGCTGTTTTTT. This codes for CASTVYGGELFF.

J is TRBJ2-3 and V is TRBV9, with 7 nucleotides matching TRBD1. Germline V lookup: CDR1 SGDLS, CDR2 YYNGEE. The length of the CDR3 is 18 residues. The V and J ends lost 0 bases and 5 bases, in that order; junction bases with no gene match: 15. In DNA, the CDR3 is TGTGCCAGCAGCGTAGCTACCTCGACAGGGCCGGTTTTAGATACGCAGTATTTT. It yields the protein CASSVATSTGPVLDTQYF.

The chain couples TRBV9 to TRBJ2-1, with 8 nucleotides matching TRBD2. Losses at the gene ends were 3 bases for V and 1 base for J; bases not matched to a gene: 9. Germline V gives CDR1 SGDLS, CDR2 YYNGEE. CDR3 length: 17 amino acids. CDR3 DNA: TGTGCCAGCAGCGCTCCCAGCGGGAGAGAGTCCTACAATGAGCAGTTCTTC. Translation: CASSAPSGRESYNEQFF. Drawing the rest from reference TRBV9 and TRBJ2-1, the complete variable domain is DSGVTQTPKHLITATGQRVTLRCSPRSGDLSVYWYQQSLDQGLQFLIQYYNGEERAKGNILERFSAQQFPDLHSELNLSSLELGDSALYFCASSAPSGRESYNEQFFGPGTRLTVL.

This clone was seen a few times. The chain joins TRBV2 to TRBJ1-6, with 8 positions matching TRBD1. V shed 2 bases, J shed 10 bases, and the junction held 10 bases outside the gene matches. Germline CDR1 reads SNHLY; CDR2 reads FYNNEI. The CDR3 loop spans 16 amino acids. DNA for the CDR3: TGTGCCAGCAGTGAACGGGGAGTTAGACAGGGGTCACCCCTCCACTTT. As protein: CASSERGVRQGSPLHF.

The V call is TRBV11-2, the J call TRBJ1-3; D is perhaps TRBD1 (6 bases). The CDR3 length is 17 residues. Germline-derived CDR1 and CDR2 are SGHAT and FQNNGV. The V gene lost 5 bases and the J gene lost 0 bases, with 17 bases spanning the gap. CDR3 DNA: TGTGCCAGCAGCCTCCTAGGGGACAAAATCTCTGGAAACACCATATATTTT. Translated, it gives CASSLLGDKISGNTIYF.

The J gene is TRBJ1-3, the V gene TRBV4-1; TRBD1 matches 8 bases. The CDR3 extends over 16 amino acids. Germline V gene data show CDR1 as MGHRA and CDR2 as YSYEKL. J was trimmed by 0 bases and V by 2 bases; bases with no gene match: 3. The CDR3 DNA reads TGCGCCAGCAGCCAACTAACAGGGGGCTCTGGAAACACCATATATTTT. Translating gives CASSQLTGGSGNTIYF.

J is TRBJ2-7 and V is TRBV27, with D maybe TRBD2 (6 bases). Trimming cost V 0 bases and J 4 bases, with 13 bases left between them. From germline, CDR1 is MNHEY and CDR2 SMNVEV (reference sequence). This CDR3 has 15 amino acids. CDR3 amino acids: CASSLSVTGEYEQYF. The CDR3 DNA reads TGTGCCAGCAGTTTATCCGTGACGGGAGAGTACGAGCAGTACTTC.

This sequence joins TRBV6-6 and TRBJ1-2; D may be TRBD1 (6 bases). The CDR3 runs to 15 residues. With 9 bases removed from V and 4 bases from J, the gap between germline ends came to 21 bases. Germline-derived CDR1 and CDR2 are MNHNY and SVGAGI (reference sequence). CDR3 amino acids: CASAPPGQKAYGYTF. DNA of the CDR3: TGTGCCAGTGCCCCACCGGGACAAAAAGCCTATGGCTACACCTTC.

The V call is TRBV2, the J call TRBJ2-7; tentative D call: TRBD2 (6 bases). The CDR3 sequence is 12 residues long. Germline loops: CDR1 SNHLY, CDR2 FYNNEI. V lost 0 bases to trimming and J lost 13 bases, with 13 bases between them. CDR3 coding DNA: TGTGCCAGCAGTGAAGCGCGGGCTAGCGTCTACTTC. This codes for CASSEARASVYF.